This T cell receptor beta chain comes out of a study of cytomegalovirus exposure and HLA in healthy donors. The study ran its PCR with 60 Vbeta and 13 Jbeta primers. This table comes from immunoSEQ multiplex PCR, and its TCRdb copy is limited to in-frame clones, with some not included. The data contain 110,000 or so clones, 69% of them singletons. V shed 5 bases and J shed 1 base, with 11 bases lying between them. Germline V gene data show CDR1 as KGHSH and CDR2 as LQKENI. The CDR3 spans 14 residues. The clonotype originates from a woman in her 70s in good health and CMV-seropositive. This sequence joins TRBV18 and TRBJ1-1; the D gene is possibly TRBD1 (6 bases). The specimen was PBMCs. CDR3 protein: CASSKGRGNTEAFF. Written as DNA, the CDR3 is TGTGCCAGCTCAAAGGGCAGGGGGAACACTGAAGCTTTCTTT.